The clone carrying this T cell receptor beta chain has at least ten counts. TCR beta CDR3 region amplification was performed from RNA transcripts. In the first-round RT-PCR of the TCR CDR3, the HTBI primer set was used. TCRdb analysed the multiplex PCR reads with MiXCR anew, one entry per CDR3 protein. The sample records around 570,000 distinct CDR3 sequences, 20% being singletons. The V gene's germline CDR1 is LGHDT and CDR2 YNNKEL (reference sequence). V was cut by 0 bases and J by 5 bases, with 8 bases left in between. CDR3 length: 14 residues. These data are taken from a study of T cells in Graves' hyperthyroidism and ophthalmopathy. Study background: Prior to any treatment, at the point of initial diagnosis, peripheral blood was collected.

Among ophthalmopathy patients, the Clinical Activity Score reached at least 3, the NOSPECS grade reached at least 4, and duration remained under 3 months. Sequences were obtained from blood. The V call is TRBV3-1, the J call TRBJ1-5, with unresolved D. The clonotype originates from a man aged 40-55 years with Graves' ophthalmopathy. In nucleotides, the CDR3 is TGTGCCAGCAGCCAAGATTACACAGATCAGCCCCAGCATTTT. This codes for CASSQDYTDQPQHF. The whole variable domain, filled in from reference TRBV3-1 and TRBJ1-5, reads DTAVSQTPKYLVTQMGNDKSIKCEQNLGHDTMYWYKQDSKKFLKIMFSYNNKELIINETVPNRFSPKSPDKAHLNLHINSLELGDSAVYFCASSQDYTDQPQHFGDGTRLSIL.